Sequencing of this T cell receptor (beta chain) was carried out in a study of regulatory T cells in long-lasting Graves disease. The V segment lost 0 bases and the J segment 5 bases; nucleotides outside the gene matches: 4. The CDR3 totals 15 residues. In germline, CDR1 is SGHDT, CDR2 YYEEEE. Time point indicated: newly diagnosed GD, antithyroid drugs for less than 3 months. Following extraction of RNA from PBMCs, that RNA was used to make the TCR library. This clonotype was seen more than once but under ten times. Relying on iRepertoire HTBI primers and Arm-PCR of CDR3 regions, the team built TCR beta libraries. Authors' data handling: Spanning all samples, the identified segments comprised roughly 66 TRBV and about 13 TRBJ. MiXCR, applied by TCRdb to the multiplex PCR reads, yields one record per CDR3 protein. V and J calls and clone size were set by TCRdb, not the authors. Of under 700,000 distinct CDR3 sequences listed, 15% to 20% are singletons.

Another study also made use of these data, one on T cells in Graves' hyperthyroidism and ophthalmopathy.

The TCR comes from a woman aged 35-65 years with Graves disease. The specimen comprised peripheral blood mononuclear cells (PBMCs), sampled at new diagnosis, from a patient treated with antithyroid drugs. The chain couples TRBV5-6 to TRBJ1-4, with TRBD1 matching over 7 bases. As DNA, the CDR3 is TGTGCCAGCAGCTTGGACCCGACAGGGAATGAAAAACTGTTTTTT. Translation: CASSLDPTGNEKLFF. Variable domain in full (rest from reference TRBV5-6 and TRBJ1-4): DAGVTQSPTHLIKTRGQQVTLRCSPKSGHDTVSWYQQALGQGPQFIFQYYEEEERQRGNFPDRFSGHQFPNYSSELNVNALLLGDSALYLCASSLDPTGNEKLFFGSGTQLSVL.